This T cell receptor beta chain was recorded in a study of CD8 T cells in acute hepatitis C reinfection. This CDR3 is 13 amino acids long. Germline assignment: CDR1 MNHEY and CDR2 SMNVEV (reference sequence). V lost 4 bases, J lost 12 bases, and 15 bases lay in between. Comments on this clone: Its specificity is not known.

Regarding time point: naive CD8 control sorted from an acute-time-point sample. Study-wide findings and caveats: Overrepresentation in the naive pool did not explain the preferential TRBV04 and TRBV06 usage seen in all groups. Approximately 13 public clonotypes were found regardless of outcome.

The method was immunoSEQ multiplex PCR; TCRdb's version includes in-frame clones alone and lacks a portion of them. The sample includes about 38,000 clones, 85% to 90% of them seen just once. This TCR came from a man aged 25 to 45 with chronic hepatitis C. V and J are TRBV27 and TRBJ1-4; a possible D gene is TRBD1 (5 bases). Source material: naive CD8+ T cells from PBMCs. The chain's CDR3 is CASSSFAGKELFF. DNA for the CDR3: TGTGCCAGCAGTTCATTTGCAGGGAAGGAACTGTTTTTT.